This T cell receptor beta chain was documented in a study of T cells in Graves' hyperthyroidism and ophthalmopathy. RNA transcripts gave rise to amplified TCR beta CDR3 regions. HTBI primers were employed in a first-round RT-PCR of the TCR CDR3. Using its own MiXCR run on the multiplex PCR reads, TCRdb lists one record per CDR3 protein. The sample gives 610,000 or so distinct CDR3 sequences, approximately 44% of which show up once; approximately 8.4% is in the top ten. The CDR3 runs 12 residues. Trimming shortened V by 8 bases and J by 3 bases, and 11 bases separated the two germline ends. Germline assignment: CDR1 MNHNS and CDR2 SASEGT. This clonotype appeared many times. Its specificity is unknown. Findings and caveats of the study: Researchers report that a 13 V-J model separated ophthalmopathy from stable hyperthyroidism. The majority of expanded thyroid clonotypes above 0.001 also appeared in blood.

Patients aged 18 to 65 had newly diagnosed hyperthyroidism lasting under 2 months. Reasons for excluding patients were uncontrolled infection, other autoimmune disease, pregnancy or lactation. This sequence joins TRBV6-1 and TRBJ2-7; a possible D gene is TRBD1 (6 bases). The TCR was taken from a young woman with Graves' hyperthyroidism. The sequenced material came from peripheral blood or thyroid tissue (not recorded which). CDR3 loop: CASPTGSYEQYF. CDR3 sequence (DNA): TGTGCCAGCCCTACAGGGAGCTACGAGCAGTACTTC.